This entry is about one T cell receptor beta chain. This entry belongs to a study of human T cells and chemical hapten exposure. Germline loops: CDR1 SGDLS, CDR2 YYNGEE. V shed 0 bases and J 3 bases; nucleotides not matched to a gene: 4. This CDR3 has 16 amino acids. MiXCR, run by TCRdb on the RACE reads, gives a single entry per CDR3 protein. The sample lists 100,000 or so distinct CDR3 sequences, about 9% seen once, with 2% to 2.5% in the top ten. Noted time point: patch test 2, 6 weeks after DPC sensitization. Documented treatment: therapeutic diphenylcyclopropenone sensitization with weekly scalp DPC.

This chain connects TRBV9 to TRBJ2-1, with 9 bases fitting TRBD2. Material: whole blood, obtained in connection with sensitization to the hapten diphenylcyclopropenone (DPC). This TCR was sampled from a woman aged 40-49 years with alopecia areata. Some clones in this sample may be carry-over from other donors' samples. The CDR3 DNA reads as TGTGCCAGCAGCGTAGAAGTAGCGGGAGTCTACAATGAGCAGTTCTTC. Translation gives CASSVEVAGVYNEQFF.